This TCR beta chain is drawn from a study of cytomegalovirus exposure and HLA in healthy donors. The overall study: A data release that came early held roughly 85 million unique TCRs from HLA-typed donors. Overall study results and limits: A later analysis linked roughly 17,000 TCR beta sequences to HLA alleles at 0.05 false discovery rate. For most TCR sequences rarity was the rule, although some public TCRs occurred in many donors.

Comment on this clone: Its specificity is not known.

The CDR3 runs 13 residues. Germline V CDR1 and CDR2: SGHKS, YYEKEE (reference sequence). Trimming shortened V by 5 bases and J by 4 bases, and 12 bases separated the two germline ends. Those who donated were healthy bone marrow donors. 60 Vbeta and 13 Jbeta primers were used in PCR. Only in-frame clones appear in the TCRdb table, and some are missing; sequencing was by immunoSEQ multiplex PCR. The sample records hundreds of thousands of clones, around 89% being singletons. This chain links TRBV5-5 with TRBJ1-2; tentative D call: TRBD1 (6 bases). This TCR was sampled from a woman aged 18-29 years in good health and CMV-seronegative. The sequencing input was PBMCs. This chain's CDR3 is CASREGDTYGYTF. CDR3 DNA: TGTGCCAGCAGAGAGGGGGATACCTATGGCTACACCTTC.